The sequence of this T cell receptor (beta chain) was determined in a study of cytomegalovirus exposure and HLA in healthy donors. Primers: 60 Vbeta forward and 13 Jbeta reverse. Original methodology: A later analysis counted approximately 80 million unique TCR beta chains, some 12 million shared. Generated by immunoSEQ multiplex PCR, the TCRdb table keeps only in-frame clones and is missing some. V and J calls and clone size are as listed in that table; D and trimming were resolved from the DNA. The sample lists roughly 190,000 clones; about 80% were seen once. Germline-derived CDR1 and CDR2 are MDHEN and SYDVKM. With V trimmed by 6 bases and J by 5 bases, 4 bases remained unmatched. There are 14 residues in the CDR3.

V usage is TRBV28 and J usage is TRBJ1-4; 9 bases are a match to TRBD1. This receptor was identified in a woman in her forties in good health and CMV-seronegative. Sequenced: PBMCs. CDR3 amino acids: CASSNGQGNEKLFF. CDR3 DNA sequence: TGTGCCAGCAGCAATGGACAGGGGAATGAAAAACTGTTTTTT.